This TCR beta chain was identified during a study of cytomegalovirus exposure and HLA in healthy donors. The study ran its PCR with 60 Vbeta and 13 Jbeta primers. Sequenced by immunoSEQ multiplex PCR; TCRdb stores in-frame clones only, minus some. The sample yields about 190,000 clones, roughly 86% seen once. Regarding this clone: Its matching antigen is unknown.

Study-level results: It was assumed in the presence/absence analyses that sequencing depth was roughly uniform across donors. Certain indistinguishable V segments, among them TRBV6-2 and TRBV6-3, were excluded.

Trimming cost V 0 bases and J 4 bases; bases outside gene matches: 8. Germline-derived CDR1 and CDR2 are MGHRA and YSYEKL. The CDR3 has 17 residues. The sequence derives from a man aged 35-49 years in good health and CMV-seropositive. The genes are TRBV4-1 and TRBJ2-1; TRBD1 matches 8 bases. Sequences were obtained from PBMCs. CDR3 in DNA: TGCGCCAGCAGCCAAGATGAGGCAGGGGGCGATTACAATGAGCAGTTCTTC. As protein: CASSQDEAGGDYNEQFF.